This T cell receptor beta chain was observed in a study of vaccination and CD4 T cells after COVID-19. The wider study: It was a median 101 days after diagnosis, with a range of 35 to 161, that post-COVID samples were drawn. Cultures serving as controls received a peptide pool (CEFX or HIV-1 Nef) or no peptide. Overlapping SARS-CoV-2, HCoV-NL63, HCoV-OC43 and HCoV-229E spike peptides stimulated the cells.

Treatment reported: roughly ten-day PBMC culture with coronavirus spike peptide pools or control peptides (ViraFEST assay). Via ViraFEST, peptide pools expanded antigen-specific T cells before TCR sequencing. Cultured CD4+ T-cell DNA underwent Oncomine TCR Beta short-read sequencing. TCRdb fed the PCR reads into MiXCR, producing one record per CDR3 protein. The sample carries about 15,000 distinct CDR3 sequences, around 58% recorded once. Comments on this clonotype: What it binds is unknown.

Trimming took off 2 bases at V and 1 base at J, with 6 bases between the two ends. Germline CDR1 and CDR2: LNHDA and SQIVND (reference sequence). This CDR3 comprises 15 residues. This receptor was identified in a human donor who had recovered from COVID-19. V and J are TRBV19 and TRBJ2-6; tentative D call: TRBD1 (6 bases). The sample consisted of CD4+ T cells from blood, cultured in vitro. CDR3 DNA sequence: TGTGCCAGTAGTATAAGGGGGTCTGGGGCCAACGTCCTGACTTTC. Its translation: CASSIRGSGANVLTF.